The rows below give T cell receptor beta chains drawn from one sample of a study of blood T cell repertoires in COVID-19. TCRdb's copy holds only in-frame clones and misses some; the assay was immunoSEQ multiplex PCR. The data show more than 150,000 clones, approximately 82% seen once. Material for sequencing was peripheral blood. These receptors were obtained from a woman between 50 and 59 years old with acute or convalescent COVID-19. CDR3s include the opening cysteine and the closing phenylalanine or tryptophan. Some rows have no size entry. The others give once, few or many, or a class for an expanded clone.

clone_size: .; v_call: TRBV2; cdr3_aa: CASTERGRDIQYF
clone_size: .; v_call: TRBV10-2; cdr3_aa: CASSGEGRNTIYF
clone_size: .; v_call: TRBV2; cdr3_aa: CASSSDSRGNQPQHF
clone_size: .; v_call: TRBV24-1; cdr3_aa: CATSEGGPGETQYF
clone_size: .; v_call: TRBV29-1; cdr3_aa: CSVELAEDTQYF
clone_size: .; v_call: TRBV6-5; cdr3_aa: CASRSGHPLEQYF
clone_size: .; v_call: TRBV9; cdr3_aa: CASSVGGARGF
clone_size: .; v_call: TRBV29-1; cdr3_aa: CSASSNEQFF
clone_size: .; v_call: TRBV5-5; cdr3_aa: CASSLVSRGSTDTQYF
clone_size: .; v_call: TRBV2; cdr3_aa: CASSDRGLAGVGQFF
clone_size: .; v_call: TRBV21-1; cdr3_aa: CASSIDRERPYEQYF
clone_size: .; v_call: TRBV5-1; cdr3_aa: CASSLDSTAGDKQFF
clone_size: .; v_call: TRBV4-3; cdr3_aa: CASSQGRTSYEQYF
clone_size: .; v_call: TRBV5-1; cdr3_aa: CASSPGQGIRYEQYF
clone_size: .; v_call: TRBV5-1; cdr3_aa: CASSYGQGGTDTQYF
clone_size: .; v_call: TRBV28; cdr3_aa: CASRAGTGRYSNQPQHF
clone_size: .; v_call: TRBV19; cdr3_aa: CASSTLAGSSTDTQYF
clone_size: .; v_call: TRBV5-1; cdr3_aa: CASSSRQGSSREQYF
clone_size: .; v_call: TRBV5-5; cdr3_aa: CASRGLGILPYEQYF
clone_size: .; v_call: TRBV28; cdr3_aa: CASSRGGLNNSPLHF
clone_size: .; v_call: TRBV10-3; cdr3_aa: CAIGGLTGGTEAFF
clone_size: .; v_call: TRBV7-3; cdr3_aa: CASSSRTSGIYNEQFF
clone_size: .; v_call: TRBV9; cdr3_aa: CASSGERDSPLHF
clone_size: .; v_call: TRBV7-2; cdr3_aa: CASSSGTGDNSPLHF
clone_size: .; v_call: TRBV30; cdr3_aa: CAWSYTFRLYNEQFF
clone_size: .; v_call: TRBV12-3/TRBV12-4; cdr3_aa: CASSLRINTEAFF
clone_size: .; v_call: TRBV19; cdr3_aa: CASTRQEVVGYTF
clone_size: .; v_call: TRBV29-1; cdr3_aa: CSVVSSRTEQYF
clone_size: .; v_call: TRBV2; cdr3_aa: CASSGQNGTAKGHSSSGYTF
clone_size: .; v_call: TRBV7-9; cdr3_aa: CARGRALDEQYF
clone_size: once; v_call: TRBV7-2; cdr3_aa: CASSLTGGSYNEQFF
clone_size: .; v_call: TRBV4-2; cdr3_aa: CASSQEPSGVGTQYF
clone_size: .; v_call: TRBV10-3; cdr3_aa: CALREDRESYEQYF
clone_size: .; v_call: TRBV11-3; cdr3_aa: CASSSSPPGGSYGYTF
clone_size: .; v_call: TRBV11-3; cdr3_aa: CASSRTSSGEQYF
clone_size: .; v_call: TRBV7-3; cdr3_aa: CASSLGLAGDQDTQYF
clone_size: .; v_call: TRBV28; cdr3_aa: CASSSGTLPYEQYF
clone_size: .; v_call: TRBV6-6; cdr3_aa: CASSSTDSAGNTIYF
clone_size: .; v_call: TRBV4-2; cdr3_aa: CASSHQGISDYEQYF
clone_size: .; v_call: TRBV20-1; cdr3_aa: CSASAPTSGIRWVQFF
clone_size: .; v_call: TRBV28; cdr3_aa: CASSLTGTSASNQQYF
clone_size: .; v_call: TRBV24-1; cdr3_aa: CATSRQGFGYTF
clone_size: .; v_call: TRBV5-1; cdr3_aa: CASSVDSPPTYF